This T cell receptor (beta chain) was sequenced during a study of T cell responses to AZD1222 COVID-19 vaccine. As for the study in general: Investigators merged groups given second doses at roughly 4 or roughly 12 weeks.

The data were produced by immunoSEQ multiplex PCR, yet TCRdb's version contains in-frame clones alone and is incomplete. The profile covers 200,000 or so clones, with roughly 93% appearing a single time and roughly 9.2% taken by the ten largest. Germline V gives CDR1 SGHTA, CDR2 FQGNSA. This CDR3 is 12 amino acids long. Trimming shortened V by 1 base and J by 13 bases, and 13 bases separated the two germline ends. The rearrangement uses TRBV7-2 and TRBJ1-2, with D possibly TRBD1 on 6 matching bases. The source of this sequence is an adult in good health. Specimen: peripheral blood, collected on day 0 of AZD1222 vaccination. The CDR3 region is CASSLGTAGPTF. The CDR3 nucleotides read TGTGCCAGCAGCTTAGGGACAGCCGGCCCCACCTTC. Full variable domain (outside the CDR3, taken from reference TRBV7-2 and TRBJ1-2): GAGVSQSPSNKVTEKGKDVELRCDPISGHTALYWYRQSLGQGLEFLIYFQGNSAPDKSGLPSDRFSAERTGGSVSTLTIQRTQQEDSAVYLCASSLGTAGPTFGSGTRLTVV.